The rows below give T cell receptor beta chains drawn from one sample of a study of CD8+ T cells in alopecia areata. The table came from immunoSEQ multiplex PCR; TCRdb's copy has only in-frame clones and leaves some out. The sample has approximately 180,000 clones; roughly three fifths are singletons. The input for sequencing was CD4+ T cells sorted from blood, taken at week 49, from a patient treated with tofacitinib. Receptors originate from a human donor with alopecia areata. Each CDR3 is given with its conserved first and last residue. Fields, in order: CDR3 protein, CDR3 DNA, V gene, D gene, clone size, J gene. A D gene is named only where the DNA matches it firmly. Expanded clones are given a class, and other clones once, few, many or no size at all.

CDR3: CASRGLSGGSGANVLTF; DNA: TGTGCCAGCAGGGGATTGTCAGGGGGATCTGGGGCCAACGTCCTGACTTTC; V: TRBV11-2; D: TRBD1; size: few; J: TRBJ2-6
CDR3: CASSQDRRGTSTDTQYF; DNA: TGTGCCAGCAGCCAAGACCGCCGGGGGACTAGCACAGATACGCAGTATTTT; V: TRBV14; D: NA; size: once; J: TRBJ2-3
CDR3: CASSDDGSGANVLTF; DNA: TGTGCCAGCAGTGACGACGGCTCTGGGGCCAACGTCCTGACTTTC; V: TRBV2; D: NA; size: NA; J: TRBJ2-6
CDR3: CSVVALGGYTF; DNA: TGCAGCGTTGTAGCATTGGGCGGCTACACCTTC; V: TRBV29-1; D: NA; size: NA; J: TRBJ1-2
CDR3: CAWSVGGMVGNQPQHF; DNA: TGTGCCTGGAGTGTGGGCGGGATGGTTGGCAATCAGCCCCAGCATTTT; V: TRBV30; D: NA; size: NA; J: TRBJ1-5
CDR3: CASRKDINGYTF; DNA: TGTGCCAGCAGGAAAGATATCAATGGCTACACCTTC; V: TRBV2; D: NA; size: NA; J: TRBJ1-2
CDR3: CASSEEKDTQYF; DNA: TGTGCCAGCAGTGAAGAGAAAGATACGCAGTATTTT; V: TRBV2; D: NA; size: NA; J: TRBJ2-3
CDR3: CASSPSSDRIWDTEAFF; DNA: TGTGCCAGCAGTCCCTCCTCGGACAGGATATGGGACACTGAAGCTTTCTTT; V: TRBV2; D: TRBD1; size: NA; J: TRBJ1-1
CDR3: CSVHGQGRAGANVLTF; DNA: TGCAGCGTCCACGGACAGGGTCGAGCTGGGGCCAACGTCCTGACTTTC; V: TRBV29-1; D: TRBD1; size: NA; J: TRBJ2-6
CDR3: CASTGQMNTEAFF; DNA: TGTGCCAGCACCGGACAGATGAACACTGAAGCTTTCTTT; V: TRBV2; D: NA; size: once; J: TRBJ1-1
CDR3: CASSLTGGKSPLHF; DNA: TGTGCCAGCAGCCTGACAGGGGGCAAGTCACCCCTCCACTTT; V: TRBV14; D: TRBD1; size: once; J: TRBJ1-6
CDR3: CASSSGLAYNEQFF; DNA: TGTGCCAGCAGTTCGGGGCTTGCCTACAATGAGCAGTTCTTC; V: TRBV6-5; D: NA; size: NA; J: TRBJ2-1
CDR3: CACPRDSSYEQYF; DNA: TGTGCCTGCCCTAGGGACAGCTCCTACGAGCAGTACTTC; V: TRBV30; D: TRBD1; size: NA; J: TRBJ2-7
CDR3: CASSPAGISRGPNTKAFF; DNA: TGTGCCAGCAGCCCAGCGGGTATTTCCCGGGGACCGAACACTAAAGCTTTCTTT; V: TRBV7-6; D: NA; size: NA; J: TRBJ1-1
CDR3: CSVGQLGGNTIYF; DNA: TGCAGCGTTGGACAGCTCGGTGGAAACACCATATATTTT; V: TRBV29-1; D: NA; size: NA; J: TRBJ1-3
CDR3: CASSLLADTQYF; DNA: TGTGCCAGCAGCTTACTAGCGGATACGCAGTATTTT; V: TRBV13; D: NA; size: NA; J: TRBJ2-3
CDR3: CATADSRAHEQYF; DNA: TGTGCCACCGCGGATTCCCGGGCCCACGAGCAGTACTTC; V: TRBV10-3; D: NA; size: NA; J: TRBJ2-7
CDR3: CASSPPSRNTEAFF; DNA: TGTGCCAGCTCACCACCGTCGAGGAACACTGAAGCTTTCTTT; V: TRBV18; D: NA; size: NA; J: TRBJ1-1
CDR3: CASSEKRVTAANTGELFF; DNA: TGTGCCAGCAGTGAAAAAAGAGTGACAGCTGCAAACACCGGGGAGCTGTTTTTT; V: TRBV6-1; D: NA; size: NA; J: TRBJ2-2
CDR3: CAWSVGGGNEKLFF; DNA: TGTGCCTGGAGTGTGGGTGGGGGTAATGAAAAACTGTTTTTT; V: TRBV30; D: NA; size: NA; J: TRBJ1-4
CDR3: CSVERQGGGEQYF; DNA: TGCAGCGTTGAGAGGCAGGGAGGTGGCGAGCAGTACTTC; V: TRBV29-1; D: NA; size: NA; J: TRBJ2-7
CDR3: CASSPEPGGLVETQYF; DNA: TGCGCCAGCAGCCCAGAACCAGGGGGCTTGGTGGAGACCCAGTACTTC; V: TRBV5-1; D: TRBD1; size: NA; J: TRBJ2-5
CDR3: CATSREDRGYYGYTF; DNA: TGTGCCACCAGCAGAGAAGACAGGGGGTACTATGGCTACACCTTC; V: TRBV15; D: TRBD1; size: NA; J: TRBJ1-2
CDR3: CASLSGKSYNSPLHF; DNA: TGTGCCAGCCTCTCAGGGAAGAGTTATAATTCACCCCTCCACTTT; V: TRBV6-6; D: NA; size: NA; J: TRBJ1-6
CDR3: CASSLTDRGQTQYF; DNA: TGCGCCAGCAGCTTGACGGACAGGGGTCAGACGCAGTATTTT; V: TRBV5-1; D: TRBD1; size: few; J: TRBJ2-3
CDR3: CASSSGRIYGYTF; DNA: TGTGCCAGCAGTTCGGGACGGATCTATGGCTACACCTTC; V: TRBV11-2; D: NA; size: NA; J: TRBJ1-2
CDR3: CASSIVGGYTF; DNA: TGTGCCAGTAGTATAGTTGGTGGCTACACCTTC; V: TRBV19; D: NA; size: NA; J: TRBJ1-2
CDR3: CAIKTDRGSGELFF; DNA: TGTGCCATCAAAACCGACAGGGGGTCTGGGGAGCTGTTTTTT; V: TRBV10-3; D: TRBD1; size: NA; J: TRBJ2-2
CDR3: CASSFIQGDEQFF; DNA: TGTGCCAGCAGCTTTATACAGGGAGATGAGCAGTTCTTC; V: TRBV7-2; D: NA; size: few; J: TRBJ2-1
CDR3: CASSHPGQVEKLFF; DNA: TGTGCCAGCAGCCACCCGGGACAGGTTGAAAAACTGTTTTTT; V: TRBV7-2; D: TRBD1; size: few; J: TRBJ1-4
CDR3: CASSQAGTTGEQYF; DNA: TGTGCCAGCAGTCAAGCGGGGACTACCGGGGAGCAGTACTTC; V: TRBV27; D: TRBD2; size: NA; J: TRBJ2-7
CDR3: CASSLGETWQYF; DNA: TGTGCCAGCAGCTTAGGGGAGACCTGGCAGTATTTT; V: TRBV11-2; D: NA; size: NA; J: TRBJ2-3
CDR3: CASNLVAGNQPQHF; DNA: TGTGCCAGTAATCTCGTTGCGGGAAATCAGCCCCAGCATTTT; V: TRBV19; D: NA; size: NA; J: TRBJ1-5
CDR3: CASSQGESLNTEAFF; DNA: TGCGCCAGCAGCCAAGGTGAGTCCTTGAACACTGAAGCTTTCTTT; V: TRBV4-1; D: NA; size: NA; J: TRBJ1-1
CDR3: CAWSGLGNQPQHF; DNA: TGTGCCTGGAGTGGATTGGGCAATCAGCCCCAGCATTTT; V: TRBV30; D: NA; size: NA; J: TRBJ1-5
CDR3: CASRQDRERGYTF; DNA: TGTGCCAGCAGACAGGACAGGGAGCGTGGCTACACCTTC; V: TRBV5-6; D: TRBD1; size: NA; J: TRBJ1-2
CDR3: CSVGGADTNEQFF; DNA: TGCAGCGTTGGGGGGGCCGATACCAATGAGCAGTTCTTC; V: TRBV29-1; D: NA; size: NA; J: TRBJ2-1
CDR3: CASSLDIGREQFF; DNA: TGTGCCAGCAGCTTAGATATTGGTAGGGAGCAGTTCTTC; V: TRBV7-2; D: NA; size: NA; J: TRBJ2-1
CDR3: CSARRGNTEAFF; DNA: TGCAGCGCCAGGCGGGGGAACACTGAAGCTTTCTTT; V: TRBV29-1; D: NA; size: once; J: TRBJ1-1
CDR3: CASSISGGNYEQYF; DNA: TGTGCCAGTAGTATCAGCGGGGGGAACTACGAGCAGTACTTC; V: TRBV19; D: TRBD2; size: NA; J: TRBJ2-7
CDR3: CATSSRRGGSTDTQYF; DNA: TGTGCCACCAGCTCCAGAAGAGGGGGAAGCACAGATACGCAGTATTTT; V: TRBV15; D: NA; size: few; J: TRBJ2-3
CDR3: CASSIALINEQFF; DNA: TGTGCCAGCAGCATCGCACTTATCAATGAGCAGTTCTTC; V: TRBV13; D: NA; size: NA; J: TRBJ2-1
CDR3: CSVKGQVTYEQYF; DNA: TGCAGCGTCAAGGGACAGGTTACCTACGAGCAGTACTTC; V: TRBV29-1; D: TRBD1; size: NA; J: TRBJ2-7
CDR3: CASSFDNLAGVRNEQFF; DNA: TGTGCCAGCAGCTTCGACAATCTAGCGGGGGTTCGCAATGAGCAGTTCTTC; V: TRBV5-5; D: TRBD2; size: few; J: TRBJ2-1
CDR3: CSAQGSGENIQYF; DNA: TGCAGCGCTCAGGGGTCGGGGGAAAACATTCAGTACTTC; V: TRBV29-1; D: NA; size: NA; J: TRBJ2-4
CDR3: CASSVGQGNYEQYF; DNA: TGTGCCAGCAGCGTAGGACAGGGAAACTACGAGCAGTACTTC; V: TRBV9; D: TRBD1; size: NA; J: TRBJ2-7
CDR3: CACSGTTYEQYF; DNA: TGTGCCTGTTCCGGGACAACCTACGAGCAGTACTTC; V: TRBV30; D: NA; size: once; J: TRBJ2-7
CDR3: CASSLRGADGYTF; DNA: TGTGCCAGCAGTTTAAGGGGGGCCGATGGCTACACCTTC; V: TRBV27; D: NA; size: NA; J: TRBJ1-2
CDR3: CASSVLGQGISEQFF; DNA: TGTGCCAGCAGTGTGTTGGGACAGGGGATCAGTGAGCAGTTCTTC; V: TRBV2; D: TRBD1; size: few; J: TRBJ2-1
CDR3: CASSPTGQGAGPLHF; DNA: TGTGCCAGTAGTCCAACCGGACAGGGGGCCGGGCCCCTCCACTTT; V: TRBV19; D: TRBD1; size: NA; J: TRBJ1-6
CDR3: CSVVRGGRAYNEQFF; DNA: TGCAGCGTGGTCCGGGGGGGCAGAGCGTACAATGAGCAGTTCTTC; V: TRBV29-1; D: TRBD2; size: few; J: TRBJ2-1
CDR3: CASSLSRGPYEQYF; DNA: TGTGCCAGCAGTTTATCGAGGGGCCCCTACGAGCAGTACTTC; V: TRBV27; D: NA; size: NA; J: TRBJ2-7
CDR3: CASTADSYYGYTF; DNA: TGTGCCAGTACCGCGGACAGCTACTATGGCTACACCTTC; V: TRBV19; D: NA; size: many; J: TRBJ1-2